This TCR beta chain derives from a study of beta chain features in type 1 diabetes. Study-level findings and limits: A PCR bias possibly favoring shorter templates would apply equally to patients and controls. All four CD4+ subsets from Type 1 diabetes patients carried moderately but significantly shorter TCRB CDR3s.

Researchers reported sorting CD4+ naive, central memory, regulatory and stem cell-like memory cells via CD45RO/CCR7/CD25/CD127/CD95/CD27. Each sorted population was over 95% pure. Comment on this clone: Its antigen is not identified.

Reverse transcription of all isolated RNA meant that expressed TCRB transcripts were sequenced. The table came from immunoSEQ multiplex PCR; TCRdb's copy has only in-frame clones and leaves some out. Here the sample spans about 370,000 clones, around 10% being singletons. Germline V gene sequence: CDR1 SGHTS, CDR2 YDEGEE. This CDR3 is built from 17 residues. V lost 3 bases and J lost 3; bases outside the gene matches: 15. Sequencing input: central memory CD4+ T cells from blood. The source of this sequence is a man under 40 with type 1 diabetes. V gene TRBV5-8 combines with J gene TRBJ2-7, with TRBD2 matching over 7 bases. CDR3 amino acids: CASSSREQSTGGYEQYF. In DNA, the CDR3 is TGTGCCAGCAGCTCGCGGGAGCAGTCAACGGGGGGCTACGAGCAGTACTTC.